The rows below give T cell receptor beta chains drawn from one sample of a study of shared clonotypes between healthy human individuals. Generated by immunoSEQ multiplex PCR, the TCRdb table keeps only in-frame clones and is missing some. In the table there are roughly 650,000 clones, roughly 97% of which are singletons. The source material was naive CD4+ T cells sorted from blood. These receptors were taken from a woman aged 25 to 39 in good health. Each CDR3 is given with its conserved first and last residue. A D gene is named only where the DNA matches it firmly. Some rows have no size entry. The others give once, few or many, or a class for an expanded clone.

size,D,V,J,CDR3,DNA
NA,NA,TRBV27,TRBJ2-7,CAIARTGHHSYEQYF,TGTGCCATCGCTCGGACGGGACATCACTCCTACGAGCAGTACTTC
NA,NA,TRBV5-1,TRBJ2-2,CASSPNPREFFGELFF,TGCGCCAGCAGCCCGAACCCCCGGGAGTTTTTCGGGGAGCTGTTTTTT
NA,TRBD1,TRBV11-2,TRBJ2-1,CASSLRTGRTWWGNEQFF,TGTGCCAGCAGCCTCCGGACAGGGCGGACGTGGTGGGGGAATGAGCAGTTCTTC
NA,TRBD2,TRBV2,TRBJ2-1,CASSELAGYNEQFF,TGTGCCAGCAGTGAACTAGCGGGTTACAATGAGCAGTTCTTC
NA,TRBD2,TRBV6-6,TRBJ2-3,CASQREGPDTQYF,TGTGCCAGCCAGCGGGAGGGCCCAGATACGCAGTATTTT
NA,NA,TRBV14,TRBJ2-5,CASSMYRAPRQETQYF,TGTGCCAGCAGCATGTACAGGGCCCCACGGCAAGAGACCCAGTACTTC
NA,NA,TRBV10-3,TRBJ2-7,CAIKRIKGVEEQYF,TGTGCCATCAAAAGAATTAAAGGGGTTGAGGAGCAGTACTTC
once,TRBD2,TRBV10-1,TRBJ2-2,CASSPGLAPGELFF,TGCGCCAGCAGTCCGGGACTAGCGCCCGGGGAGCTGTTTTTT
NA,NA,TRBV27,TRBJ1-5,CASSPDSHGGLKPQHF,TGTGCCAGCAGTCCCGATTCCCACGGGGGTTTGAAGCCCCAGCATTTT
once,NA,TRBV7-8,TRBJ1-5,CASSLVWGRGQPQHF,TGTGCCAGCAGCTTAGTCTGGGGGAGAGGACAGCCCCAGCATTTT
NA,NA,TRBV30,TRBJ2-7,CAWSIQRAREQYF,TGTGCCTGGAGTATCCAGCGGGCGAGGGAGCAGTACTTC
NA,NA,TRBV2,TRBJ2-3,CASREGGTDTQYF,TGTGCCAGCAGGGAGGGAGGCACAGATACGCAGTATTTT
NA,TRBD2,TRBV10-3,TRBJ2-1,CAISEGTNYNEQFF,TGTGCCATCAGTGAAGGGACTAACTACAATGAGCAGTTCTTC
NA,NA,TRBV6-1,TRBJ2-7,CASSVGGGWYEQYF,TGTGCCAGCAGTGTCGGGGGAGGTTGGTACGAGCAGTACTTC
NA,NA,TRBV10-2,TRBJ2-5,CASSERRETQYF,TGCGCCAGCAGTGAGCGGCGGGAGACCCAGTACTTC
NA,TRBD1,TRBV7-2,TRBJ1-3,CASRGQGRGNTIYF,TGTGCCAGCAGGGGACAGGGGAGAGGAAACACCATATATTTT
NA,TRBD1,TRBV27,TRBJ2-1,CASSMDRGRDEQFF,TGTGCCAGCAGTATGGACAGGGGAAGGGATGAGCAGTTCTTC
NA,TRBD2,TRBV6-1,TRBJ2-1,CASAGLAGGYNEQFF,TGTGCCAGCGCGGGACTAGCGGGGGGCTACAATGAGCAGTTCTTC
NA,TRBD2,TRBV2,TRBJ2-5,CASRTSGGGDKTQYF,TGTGCCAGCAGGACTAGCGGAGGGGGAGATAAGACCCAGTACTTC
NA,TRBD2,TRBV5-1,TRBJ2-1,CASSPYLAGGNEQFF,TGCGCCAGCAGCCCGTACCTAGCGGGAGGGAATGAGCAGTTCTTC
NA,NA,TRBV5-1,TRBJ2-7,CASSIQGYEQYF,TGCGCCAGCAGCATACAGGGATACGAGCAGTACTTC
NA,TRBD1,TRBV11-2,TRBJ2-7,CASRPLRQGSYEQYF,TGTGCCAGCAGGCCGCTCAGACAGGGCTCCTACGAGCAGTACTTC
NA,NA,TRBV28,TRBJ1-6,CASSFPRLRLPLHF,TGTGCCAGCAGTTTCCCCCGGCTCCGGTTACCCCTCCACTTT
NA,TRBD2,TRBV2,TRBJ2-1,CASSPIGEGEQFF,TGTGCCAGCAGTCCAATCGGGGAGGGTGAGCAGTTCTTC
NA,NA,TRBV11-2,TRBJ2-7,CASSLAGTRGANEQYF,TGTGCCAGCAGCCTAGCCGGGACCCGGGGGGCTAACGAGCAGTACTTC
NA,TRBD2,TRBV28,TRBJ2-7,CASSLSLAGRYEQYF,TGTGCCAGCAGTTTATCGCTAGCGGGACGGTACGAGCAGTACTTC
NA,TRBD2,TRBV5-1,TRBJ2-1,CASSLEQGTRYNEQFF,TGCGCCAGCAGCTTGGAGCAGGGGACTAGATACAATGAGCAGTTCTTC
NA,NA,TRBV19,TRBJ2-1,CASSLFLGISYNEQFF,TGTGCCAGTAGCCTCTTCCTGGGGATCTCCTACAATGAGCAGTTCTTC
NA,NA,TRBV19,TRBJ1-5,CASRIGPISNQPQHF,TGTGCCAGTAGGATAGGACCCATTAGCAATCAGCCCCAGCATTTT
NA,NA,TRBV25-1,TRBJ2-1,CASSAEVGWELAYNEQFF,TGTGCCAGCAGCGCTGAAGTAGGGTGGGAACTAGCCTACAATGAGCAGTTCTTC
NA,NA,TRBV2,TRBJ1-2,CASSDQGNYGYTF,TGTGCCAGCAGTGATCAGGGGAACTATGGCTACACCTTC
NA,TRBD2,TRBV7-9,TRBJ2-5,CASSVTPGLASETQYF,TGTGCCAGCAGCGTCACGCCGGGACTAGCGAGCGAGACCCAGTACTTC
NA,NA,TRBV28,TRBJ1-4,CASSLWGDIDEKLFF,TGTGCCAGCAGTTTATGGGGGGATATCGATGAAAAACTGTTTTTT
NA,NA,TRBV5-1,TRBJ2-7,CASSLGGTGSSYEQYF,TGCGCCAGCAGCTTGGGCGGGACTGGGAGCTCCTACGAGCAGTACTTC
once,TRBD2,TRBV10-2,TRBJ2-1,CASSRLAGVHEQFF,TGCGCCAGCAGTAGGCTAGCGGGAGTTCATGAGCAGTTCTTC
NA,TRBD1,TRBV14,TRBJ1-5,CASSQTGLGNQPQHF,TGTGCCAGCAGCCAGACAGGGCTCGGCAATCAGCCCCAGCATTTT
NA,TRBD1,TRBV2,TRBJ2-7,CASSEKDRPYEQYF,TGTGCCAGCAGTGAAAAGGACAGGCCCTACGAGCAGTACTTC
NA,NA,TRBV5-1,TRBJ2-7,CASSLGQRISSYEQYF,TGCGCCAGCAGCTTGGGGCAGAGGATAAGCTCCTACGAGCAGTACTTC
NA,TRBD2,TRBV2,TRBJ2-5,CASRELAVQETQYF,TGTGCCAGCAGAGAGCTAGCGGTCCAAGAGACCCAGTACTTC